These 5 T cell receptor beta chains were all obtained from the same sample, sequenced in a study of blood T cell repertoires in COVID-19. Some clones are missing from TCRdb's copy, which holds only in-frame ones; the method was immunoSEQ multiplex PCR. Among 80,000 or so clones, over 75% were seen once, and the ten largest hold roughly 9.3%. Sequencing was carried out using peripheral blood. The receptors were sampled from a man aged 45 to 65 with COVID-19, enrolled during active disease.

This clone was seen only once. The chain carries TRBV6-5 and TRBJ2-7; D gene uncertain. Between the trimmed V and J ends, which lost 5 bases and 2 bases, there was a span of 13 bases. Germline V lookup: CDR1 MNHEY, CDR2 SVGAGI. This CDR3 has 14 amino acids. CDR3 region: CASSTRRSPYEQYF. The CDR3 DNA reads TGTGCCAGCAGTACCCGGCGGTCCCCCTACGAGCAGTACTTC.

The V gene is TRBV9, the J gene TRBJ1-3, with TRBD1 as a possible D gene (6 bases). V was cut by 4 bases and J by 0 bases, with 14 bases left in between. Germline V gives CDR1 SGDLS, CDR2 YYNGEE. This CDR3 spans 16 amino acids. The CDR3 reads CASSPRQDSSGNTIYF. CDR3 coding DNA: TGTGCCAGCAGCCCCCGCCAGGACAGCTCTGGAAACACCATATATTTT. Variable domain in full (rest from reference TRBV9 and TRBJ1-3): DSGVTQTPKHLITATGQRVTLRCSPRSGDLSVYWYQQSLDQGLQFLIQYYNGEERAKGNILERFSAQQFPDLHSELNLSSLELGDSALYFCASSPRQDSSGNTIYFGEGSWLTVV.

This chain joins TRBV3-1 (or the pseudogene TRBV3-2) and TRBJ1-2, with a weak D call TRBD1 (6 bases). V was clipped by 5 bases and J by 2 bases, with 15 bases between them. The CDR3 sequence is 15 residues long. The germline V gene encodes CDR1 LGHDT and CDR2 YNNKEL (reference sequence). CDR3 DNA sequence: TGTGCCAGCAGCTCCCGACAGGCGATCAACTATGGCTACACCTTC. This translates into CASSSRQAINYGYTF.

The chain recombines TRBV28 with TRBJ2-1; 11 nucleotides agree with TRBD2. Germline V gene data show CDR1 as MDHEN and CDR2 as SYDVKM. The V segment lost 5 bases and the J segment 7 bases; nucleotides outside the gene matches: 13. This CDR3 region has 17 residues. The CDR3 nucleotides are TGTGCCAGCAGTCCTCTTTTTAGCGGGAGGGCCTTAAATGAGCAGTTCTTC. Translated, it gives CASSPLFSGRALNEQFF.

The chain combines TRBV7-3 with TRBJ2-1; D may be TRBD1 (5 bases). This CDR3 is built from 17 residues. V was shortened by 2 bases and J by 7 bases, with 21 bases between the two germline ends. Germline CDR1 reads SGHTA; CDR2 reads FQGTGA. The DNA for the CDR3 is TGTGCCAGCAGCTTACTCGGGCAGGGTGTGATCGGGAATGAGCAGTTCTTC. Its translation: CASSLLGQGVIGNEQFF.